Each of the 21 T cell receptor beta chains below was sequenced from the same sample in a study of T cell changes during pregnancy in multiple sclerosis. The assay was immunoSEQ multiplex PCR, and TCRdb's table has in-frame clones only and misses some. The repertoire holds 35,000 to 50,000 clones, nearly 90% seen once, with around 1% in the top ten. This specimen consisted of CD4+ T cells from peripheral blood mononuclear cells, obtained after pregnancy. The origin of the receptors is a female donor with multiple sclerosis, enrolled in a pregnancy study.

This clone turned up a few times. V and J are TRBV6-5 and TRBJ2-7; 7 bases are a match to TRBD1. Germline values: CDR1 MNHEY, CDR2 SVGAGI. J lost 7 bases, V lost 6 bases, and 15 bases had no gene match. There are 15 residues in the CDR3. CDR3 sequence (DNA): TGTGCCAGCAGGCAACCGGGACAGAGGGCATCGGAGCAGTACTTC. Translation: CASRQPGQRASEQYF.

The gene calls are TRBV15 and TRBJ1-2; D unresolved. The CDR3 runs to 12 residues. Germline V gene data show CDR1 as LNHNV and CDR2 as YYDKDF (reference sequence). The V gene lost 4 bases and the J gene lost 2 bases, with 5 bases spanning the gap. CDR3 residues: CATSKQNYGYTF. The CDR3 DNA follows: TGTGCCACCAGCAAGCAAAACTATGGCTACACCTTC.

The chain employs TRBV28 and TRBJ2-1; 8 bases match TRBD2. Trimming removed 5 bases from V and 3 bases from J; junction bases left unmatched: 9. The CDR3 runs 16 residues. From germline, CDR1 is MDHEN and CDR2 SYDVKM. In nucleotides, the CDR3 is TGTGCCAGCAGTCCCCCCGGGACTAGAGGCTACAATGAGCAGTTCTTC. This gives the protein CASSPPGTRGYNEQFF.

The chain recombines TRBV19 with TRBJ2-1; 7 bases fit TRBD2. The CDR3 totals 14 residues. Per germline, CDR1 LNHDA and CDR2 SQIVND (reference sequence). Germline trimming cut 3 bases from V and 5 bases from J; bases unmatched to any gene: 4. As DNA, the CDR3 is TGTGCCAGTAGTATGATGGGACTAAACAATGAGCAGTTCTTC. This translates into CASSMMGLNNEQFF.

The chain has TRBV6-1 and TRBJ1-5, with 7 bases identical to TRBD1. The end of the DNA aligns better with TRBJ2-3, so the J call may be wrong. Looked up from germline, CDR1 is MNHNS and CDR2 is SASEGT. The CDR3 spans 14 residues. CDR3 region: CASTGTVSNQPQYF. CDR3 sequence (DNA): TGTGCCAGCACCGGGACAGTTAGCAATCAGCCCCAGTATTTT.

This clone was recorded only once. The chain couples TRBV5-6 to TRBJ1-6; 7 positions agree with TRBD1. CDR1 and CDR2 (germline): SGHDT, YYEEEE. The length of the CDR3 is 13 residues. J lost 9 bases, V lost 4 bases, and 4 bases had no gene match. This chain's CDR3 is CASSLDRSSPLHF. The CDR3 DNA sequence: TGTGCCAGCAGCCTGGACAGGAGTTCACCCCTCCACTTT. The whole variable domain, filled in from reference TRBV5-6 and TRBJ1-6, reads DAGVTQSPTHLIKTRGQQVTLRCSPKSGHDTVSWYQQALGQGPQFIFQYYEEEERQRGNFPDRFSGHQFPNYSSELNVNALLLGDSALYLCASSLDRSSPLHFGNGTRLTVT.

The J gene is TRBJ1-1, the V gene TRBV7-9, with D possibly being TRBD1 (5 bases). V was trimmed by 5 bases and J by 4 bases, leaving 11 bases between them. This CDR3 is 13 amino acids long. Germline V gene sequence: CDR1 SEHNR, CDR2 FQNEAQ (reference sequence). In DNA, the CDR3 is TGTGCCAGCAGCCCAGGAGGGGTCACTGAAGCTTTCTTT. This codes for CASSPGGVTEAFF.

J is TRBJ1-4 and V is TRBV9, with 10 bases identical to TRBD1. Germline lookup yields CDR1 SGDLS and CDR2 YYNGEE. The CDR3 covers 15 residues. The trim removed 4 bases at V and 8 bases at J, leaving 8 bases unmatched. The CDR3 sequence is CASSTGTGVREKLFF. The DNA for the CDR3 is TGTGCCAGCAGCACAGGGACAGGGGTACGCGAAAAACTGTTTTTT.

The rearrangement joins TRBV2 to TRBJ2-3; 7 bases line up with TRBD2. Trimming took 11 bases from V and 5 from J; bases not matched to a gene: 16. This CDR3 spans 15 amino acids. CDR1 SNHLY and CDR2 FYNNEI come from the germline V gene. CDR3 sequence reads: CARRGGETFGDTQYF. The CDR3 bases are TGTGCCCGCCGTGGGGGGGAGACCTTCGGAGATACGCAGTATTTT.

This clone was found a few times. The chain has TRBV2 and TRBJ1-2; TRBD1 agrees at 8 bases. The CDR3 sequence is 13 residues long. CDR1 and CDR2 (germline): SNHLY, FYNNEI. V was pared by 5 bases and J by 4 bases, with 3 bases of the junction left unmatched. The CDR3: CASSSDRGYGYTF. The DNA for the CDR3 is TGTGCCAGCAGTTCCGACAGGGGCTATGGCTACACCTTC.

This clone was recorded once. The chain employs TRBV18 and TRBJ1-6; D might be TRBD1 (5 bases). The CDR3 loop spans 12 amino acids. The germline V and J ends were trimmed by 6 bases and 14 bases, with 14 bases remaining between them. The germline V gene has CDR1 KGHSH and CDR2 LQKENI. The CDR3 DNA follows: TGTGCCAGCTCCCCGGAGGGGAAGGCCCTCCACTTT. Protein sequence: CASSPEGKALHF.

This clone showed up just once. The chain joins TRBV2 to TRBJ2-7; TRBD1 might be the D (6 bases). Germline V gives CDR1 SNHLY, CDR2 FYNNEI. The CDR3 is made up of 15 amino acids. V was clipped by 6 bases and J by 0 bases, with 15 bases between them. The CDR3 here is CASSQDRTLSYEQYF. CDR3 coding DNA: TGTGCCAGCAGCCAAGACAGGACACTCTCCTACGAGCAGTACTTC.

The CDR3 coding sequence is TGTGCCAGCAGTGAACTGAGGGGAAACACCATATATTTT. Translated: CASSELRGNTIYF. The chain uses TRBV2 and TRBJ1-3; D call uncertain. Trimming shortened V by 2 bases and J by 4 bases, and 6 bases separated the two germline ends. This CDR3 is built from 13 residues. CDR1 is SNHLY and CDR2 is FYNNEI in the germline V gene.

This clone was recorded only once. This chain connects TRBV5-4 to TRBJ1-4; no definite D call. Trimming pared 0 bases from V and 7 bases from J, leaving 13 bases between. CDR1 and CDR2 (germline): SGHNT, YYREEE (reference sequence). The length of the CDR3 is 15 residues. The CDR3 is CASSLGAPTGEKLFF. The CDR3 DNA reads as TGTGCCAGCAGCTTGGGCGCGCCAACGGGTGAAAAACTGTTTTTT.

The CDR3 here is CASSPGTVNYEQYF. As DNA, the CDR3 is TGTGCCAGCAGCCCGGGGACAGTGAACTACGAGCAGTACTTC. The chain recombines TRBV5-4 with TRBJ2-7; 7 nucleotides line up with TRBD1. This CDR3 region has 14 residues. The J segment lost 3 bases and the V segment lost 4 bases, leaving 7 bases of the junction unmatched. The germline V gene has CDR1 SGHNT and CDR2 YYREEE (reference sequence).

This clone was observed once. The chain uses TRBV5-1 and TRBJ2-7, with D tentatively TRBD1 (7 bases). Germline V gene lookup returns CDR1 SGHRS and CDR2 YFSETQ. The V end lost 3 bases, the J end lost 2 bases, and 21 bases lay between the germline ends. The CDR3 covers 17 residues. The CDR3 sequence is CASSSGGGGPLTYEQYF. The CDR3 nucleotides are TGCGCCAGCAGCTCCGGAGGGGGCGGCCCACTCACCTACGAGCAGTACTTC. The whole variable domain, remainder taken from reference TRBV5-1 and TRBJ2-7, is KAGVTQTPRYLIKTRGQQVTLSCSPISGHRSVSWYQQTPGQGLQFLFEYFSETQRNKGNFPGRFSGRQFSNSRSEMNVSTLELGDSALYLCASSSGGGGPLTYEQYFGPGTRLTVT.

The CDR3 spells CASSFLSFAYNEQFF. The DNA of the CDR3 is TGTGCCAGCAGCTTTCTAAGTTTTGCCTACAATGAGCAGTTCTTC. The rearrangement links TRBV5-8 to TRBJ2-1; D unresolved. This CDR3 contains 15 residues. Trimming took 2 bases from V and 2 from J, leaving 11 bases between them. Germline CDR1 and CDR2: SGHTS and YDEGEE.

The chain is built from TRBV18 and TRBJ2-1, with 13 positions matching TRBD2. This CDR3 region has 19 residues. The germline V gene encodes CDR1 KGHSH and CDR2 LQKENI. V dropped 5 bases and J dropped 5; count of bases not matched to a gene: 15. CDR3 coding DNA: TGTGCCAGCTCAATGGGACTAGCGGGGTCCGCCTTGTTTAACAATGAGCAGTTCTTC. The encoded protein is CASSMGLAGSALFNNEQFF.

This clone showed up just once. This sequence joins TRBV18 and TRBJ2-2, with 8 bases identical to TRBD2. Germline assignment: CDR1 KGHSH and CDR2 LQKENI. This CDR3 contains 16 residues. V shed 2 bases and J 2 bases; nucleotides not matched to a gene: 4. CDR3 bases: TGTGCCAGCTCACCAGTACTAGCGGATAACACCGGGGAGCTGTTTTTT. It encodes CASSPVLADNTGELFF.

The genes are TRBV6-6 and TRBJ2-1, with 8 bases aligning to TRBD2. Trimming cost V 7 bases and J 8 bases; bases outside gene matches: 10. Looked up from germline, CDR1 is MNHNY and CDR2 is SVGAGI (reference sequence). The CDR3 is 14 amino acids. The CDR3 reads CASNPAGGRHEQFF. The DNA of the CDR3 is TGTGCCAGCAACCCTGCGGGGGGCCGCCATGAGCAGTTCTTC.

The chain recombines TRBV9 with TRBJ2-3; TRBD1 matches 7 bases. Looked up from germline, CDR1 is SGDLS and CDR2 is YYNGEE. This CDR3 spans 15 amino acids. Germline trimming cut 4 bases from V and 6 bases from J; bases unmatched to any gene: 11. The CDR3 nucleotides read TGTGCCAGCAGCCTTCGAGGGGGCGTCTCGGATACGCAGTATTTT. Translation gives CASSLRGGVSDTQYF.